What follows is one TCR beta chain and its context. The data are from a study of blood T cell repertoires in COVID-19. Study-level information: Samples taken during acute and convalescent COVID-19 were collected in the United States, Italy and Spain. T cells, B-cell-depleted T cells, or PBMCs provided the cDNA or gDNA that served as material.

Germline values: CDR1 MGHRA, CDR2 YSYEKL. The ends were cut back, 0 bases at V and 5 bases at J, with 13 bases in the middle. The CDR3 is 15 amino acids. Measured with immunoSEQ multiplex PCR; TCRdb has only the in-frame clones, and not every one. In the table there are a few hundred thousand clones, about 89% of which are singletons. This TCR derives from a woman in her 40s who had recovered from COVID-19. Sequences were obtained from peripheral blood. The chain carries TRBV4-1 and TRBJ2-5; D perhaps matches TRBD1 (5 bases). The CDR3 here is CASSQDRQGWETQYF. The CDR3 DNA is TGCGCCAGCAGCCAAGATAGGCAGGGATGGGAGACCCAGTACTTC.